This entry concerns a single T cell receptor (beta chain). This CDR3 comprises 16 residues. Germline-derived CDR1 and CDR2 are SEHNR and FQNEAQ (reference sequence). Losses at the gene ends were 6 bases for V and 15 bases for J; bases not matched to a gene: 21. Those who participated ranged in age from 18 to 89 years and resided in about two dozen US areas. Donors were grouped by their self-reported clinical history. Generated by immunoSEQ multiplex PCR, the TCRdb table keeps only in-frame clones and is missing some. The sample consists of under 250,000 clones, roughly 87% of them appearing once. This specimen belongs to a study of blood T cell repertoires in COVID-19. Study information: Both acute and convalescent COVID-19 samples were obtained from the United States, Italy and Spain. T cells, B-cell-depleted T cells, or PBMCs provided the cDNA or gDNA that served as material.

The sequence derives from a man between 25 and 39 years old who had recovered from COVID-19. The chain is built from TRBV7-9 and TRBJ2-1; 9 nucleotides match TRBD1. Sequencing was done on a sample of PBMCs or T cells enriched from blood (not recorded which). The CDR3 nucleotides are TGTGCCAGCAGTAGCTTAGTCGGGACAGGGTTGGGGGCGGGGTTCTTC. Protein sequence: CASSSLVGTGLGAGFF.